These 13 T cell receptor beta chains came from one sample sequenced in a study of T cell responses to AZD1222 COVID-19 vaccine. Profiled with immunoSEQ multiplex PCR; TCRdb holds only in-frame clones, not every one. The top ten clones hold approximately 5.4% of a sample with 130,000 or so clones, roughly 92% of them seen once. The sample here was peripheral blood, taken on day 0 of AZD1222 vaccination. These receptors originate from an adult in good health.

The rearrangement links TRBV7-2 to TRBJ1-4, with a weak D call TRBD1 (5 bases). The CDR3 is 16 residues long. Germline V gene lookup returns CDR1 SGHTA and CDR2 FQGNSA. V was pared by 1 base and J by 7 bases, with 16 bases between. CDR3 region: CASSLVTGNGGEKLFF. In DNA form, the CDR3 reads TGTGCCAGCAGCTTAGTAACTGGCAATGGGGGTGAAAAACTGTTTTTT. The full variable domain, in which reference TRBV7-2 and TRBJ1-4 provide the parts outside the CDR3, is GAGVSQSPSNKVTEKGKDVELRCDPISGHTALYWYRQSLGQGLEFLIYFQGNSAPDKSGLPSDRFSAERTGGSVSTLTIQRTQQEDSAVYLCASSLVTGNGGEKLFFGSGTQLSVL.

The chain couples TRBV18 to TRBJ2-7, with TRBD1 identical over 7 bases. CDR3 length equals 16 residues. Looked up from germline, CDR1 is KGHSH and CDR2 is LQKENI. Trimming at V came to 4 bases and at J to 3 bases, leaving 12 bases not matched to a gene. The CDR3 DNA sequence: TGTGCCAGCTCACTGAACAGGGGTGCTGGTTTCTACGAGCAGTACTTC. Its translation is CASSLNRGAGFYEQYF. Full variable domain (remainder filled in from reference TRBV18 and TRBJ2-7): NAGVMQNPRHLVRRRGQEARLRCSPMKGHSHVYWYRQLPEEGLKFMVYLQKENIIDESGMPKERFSAEFPKEGPSILRIQQVVRGDSAAYFCASSLNRGAGFYEQYFGPGTRLTVT.

This sequence joins TRBV6-2 or TRBV6-3 and TRBJ2-1, with 10 positions matching TRBD2. Unmatched junction bases numbered 7, after V lost 5 bases and J lost 9 bases. The CDR3 length is 14 residues. Germline loops: CDR1 MNHEY, CDR2 SVGEGT. Here the CDR3 DNA reads TGTGCCAGCAGTCTCGAGCGGGAGGGTCGTGAGCAGTTCTTC. Its protein is CASSLEREGREQFF.

The sample holds one count of this clone. V is TRBV19 and J is TRBJ2-7, with 7 bases aligning to TRBD2. Trimming removed 1 base from V and 2 bases from J; junction bases left unmatched: 2. Looked up from germline, CDR1 is LNHDA and CDR2 is SQIVND (reference sequence). The CDR3 runs 14 residues. The CDR3 spells CASSIAAGTYEQYF. CDR3 DNA: TGTGCCAGTAGTATAGCAGCGGGGACCTACGAGCAGTACTTC. Full variable domain (rest looked up from reference TRBV19 and TRBJ2-7): DGGITQSPKYLFRKEGQNVTLSCEQNLNHDAMYWYRQDPGQGLRLIYYSQIVNDFQKGDIAEGYSVSREKKESFPLTVTSAQKNPTAFYLCASSIAAGTYEQYFGPGTRLTVT.

The chain joins TRBV4-1 to TRBJ2-3, with TRBD1 identical over 11 bases. The V and J ends lost 3 bases and 6 bases, in that order; junction bases with no gene match: 11. Germline-derived CDR1 and CDR2 are MGHRA and YSYEKL. The CDR3 is made up of 17 amino acids. The CDR3 DNA is TGCGCCAGCAGCCACCCCGAGCGGACAGGGGGCCACGATACGCAGTATTTT. Protein sequence: CASSHPERTGGHDTQYF.

The chain joins TRBV6-5 to TRBJ1-1; 8 bases are shared with TRBD1. After removal of 8 bases from V and 4 bases from J, the junction contained 9 bases not matched to a gene. Per germline, CDR1 MNHEY and CDR2 SVGAGI. This CDR3 has 14 residues. As DNA, the CDR3 is TGTGCCAGCCGGAAGGACAGGGTACTCACTGAAGCTTTCTTT. Its protein product is CASRKDRVLTEAFF.

A note on this clone: The junction differs from germline at one of its ends, possibly a read error. This CDR3 is CASSTGTAQETQYF. The DNA of the CDR3 is TGTGCTAGCAGCACCGGGACCGCCCAAGAGACCCAGTACTTC. The V gene is TRBV7-7, the J gene TRBJ2-5, with D perhaps matching TRBD1 or TRBD2 (5 bases each). This CDR3 contains 14 residues. CDR1 SSHAT and CDR2 FNYEAQ come from the germline V gene (reference sequence).

The CDR3 nucleotides are TGTGCCAGCCAGGGCCGAGAAACTGGAAACACCATATATTTT. Encoded protein: CASQGRETGNTIYF. The rearrangement joins TRBV7-8 to TRBJ1-3, with TRBD1 as a possible D gene (5 bases). Trimming left V 8 bases short and J 2 bases short, with 13 bases between. The CDR3 is 14 residues long. In germline, CDR1 is SGHVS, CDR2 FQNEAQ.

The chain combines TRBV19 with TRBJ1-5, with D possibly being TRBD1 (6 bases). The germline V gene encodes CDR1 LNHDA and CDR2 SQIVND (reference sequence). Trimming took off 9 bases at V and 0 bases at J, with 18 bases between the two ends. The CDR3 has 16 amino acids. This chain's CDR3 is CASSGADRYSNQPQHF. The CDR3 coding sequence is TGTGCCAGCTCAGGGGCCGATCGTTATAGCAATCAGCCCCAGCATTTT.

This clone was seen once. This chain connects TRBV23-1 to TRBJ2-2; 9 nucleotides line up with TRBD2. TRBV23-1 is classed as an ORF, of uncertain function. CDR3 length equals 18 residues. Trimming at V came to 1 base and at J to 5 bases, leaving 11 bases not matched to a gene. The CDR3 sequence: CASSQLPLERGVTGELFF. As DNA, the CDR3 is TGCGCCAGCAGTCAATTACCGCTTGAGCGGGGGGTAACCGGGGAGCTGTTTTTT.

The genes are TRBV10-1 and TRBJ2-3, with D perhaps TRBD1 (5 bases). The CDR3 length is 13 residues. Deletions cut 4 bases from V and 5 bases from J, with 10 bases between. Germline loops: CDR1 WNHNN, CDR2 SYGVQD (reference sequence). The DNA for the CDR3 is TGCGCCAGCAGTGGTGGGGCCGGAGATACGCAGTATTTT. This gives the protein CASSGGAGDTQYF.

The chain links TRBV9 to TRBJ2-1, with D unresolved. The V gene lost 3 bases and the J gene lost 9 bases, with 4 bases spanning the gap. CDR1 SGDLS and CDR2 YYNGEE come from the germline V gene. The CDR3 extends over 10 amino acids. CDR3 loop: CASSGREQFF. In DNA, the CDR3 is TGTGCCAGCAGCGGTCGTGAGCAGTTCTTC.

CDR3 nucleotides: TGTGCCAGCAGTTTAGAAGTTAGCGGGAGGGGTACGCAGTATTTT. It is translated as CASSLEVSGRGTQYF. The chain couples TRBV27 to TRBJ2-3, with TRBD2 matching 11 bases. This CDR3 comprises 15 residues. From germline, CDR1 is MNHEY and CDR2 SMNVEV (reference sequence). V lost 2 bases and J lost 8; bases outside the gene matches: 6.